This T cell receptor beta chain was documented in a study of vaccination and CD4 T cells after COVID-19. Study-wide points: For SARS-CoV-2-reactive clonotypes, the median went from roughly 19 to 38, a nonsignificant increase.

This clonotype was observed a single time. Its antigen is undetermined. The Oncomine TCR Beta short-read assay was applied to DNA of cultured CD4+ T cells. Each CDR3 protein is one row after TCRdb ran MiXCR on the PCR reads. The data hold more than 2,500 distinct CDR3 sequences, with 30% to 40% observed a single time. Treatment meaning: roughly 10-day PBMC culture with coronavirus spike peptide pools or control peptides (ViraFEST assay). After being plated at roughly 2.2 million per well, PBMCs were cultured with 9.5 to 10 IU/ml IL-2 and around 9.2 ug/ml peptide pools. The sample taken for sequencing was CD4+ T cells from blood, cultured in vitro. The sequence came from a human donor who had recovered from COVID-19.

The CDR3 here is CASSPGLAGKEQYF. The CDR3 DNA follows: TGTGCCAGCTCACCCGGACTAGCGGGGAAAGAGCAGTACTTC. The chain uses TRBV18 and TRBJ2-7; 12 nucleotides agree with TRBD2. This CDR3 has 14 residues. Germline V gives CDR1 KGHSH, CDR2 LQKENI. V trimming: 3 bases; J trimming: 7 bases; junction bases outside the gene matches: 4. Together with reference TRBV18 and TRBJ2-7, the CDR3 gives the full variable domain: NAGVMQNPRHLVRRRGQEARLRCSPMKGHSHVYWYRQLPEEGLKFMVYLQKENIIDESGMPKERFSAEFPKEGPSILRIQQVVRGDSAAYFCASSPGLAGKEQYFGPGTRLTVT.